Below, 29 T cell receptor beta chains from the same sample are listed, as sequenced in a study of blood T cell repertoires in COVID-19. Produced via immunoSEQ multiplex PCR; TCRdb's table is partial and in-frame only. This table holds roughly 120,000 clones, 87% found once. What was sequenced was peripheral blood. These receptors were taken from a human donor in a cohort sampled during active COVID-19.

This clone has just a few counts. The CDR3 DNA sequence: TGTGCCAGCAGCCCGACTAGCGGGAGGGGCGCGACCGGGGAGCTGTTTTTT. Translating it yields CASSPTSGRGATGELFF. V usage is TRBV7-9 and J usage is TRBJ2-2; TRBD2 agrees at 14 bases. V lost 5 bases to trimming and J lost 5 bases; unmatched junction nucleotides: 7. The CDR3 length is 17 residues. Germline V gene lookup returns CDR1 SEHNR and CDR2 FQNEAQ (reference sequence).

The rearrangement links TRBV3-1 (or the pseudogene TRBV3-2) to TRBJ2-1, with 11 bases lining up with TRBD2. The CDR3 extends over 14 amino acids. The germline V gene encodes CDR1 LGHDT and CDR2 YNNKEL (reference sequence). V shed 5 bases and J 5 bases; nucleotides not matched to a gene: 2. CDR3 DNA sequence: TGTGCCAGCAGCGGACTAGCGGGTAACAATGAGCAGTTCTTC. Translation gives CASSGLAGNNEQFF.

A note on this clone: The same CDR3 arises from other DNA sequences in this sample as well. This sequence joins TRBV29-1 and TRBJ2-1; TRBD2 agrees at 8 bases. This CDR3 is 13 amino acids long. The ends lost 3 bases at V and 4 bases at J; junction bases unmatched: 2. Germline V lookup: CDR1 SQVTM, CDR2 ANQGSEA. The CDR3 coding sequence is TGCAGCGTTGAGAGCGGGAGTTACAATGAGCAGTTCTTC. Encoded protein: CSVESGSYNEQFF.

The CDR3 region has the DNA TGTGCCAGCAGTTTGGGGACTACCCGGGCCGAGCAGTACTTC. Protein sequence: CASSLGTTRAEQYF. This rearrangement joins TRBV28 to TRBJ2-7; the match to TRBD2 covers 7 bases. V was clipped by 3 bases and J by 6 bases; unmatched bases: 8. The CDR3 contains 14 residues. Germline CDR1 is MDHEN and CDR2 is SYDVKM.

The V gene is TRBV2, the J gene TRBJ1-1; D gene ambiguous. Germline CDR1 is SNHLY and CDR2 is FYNNEI. The length of the CDR3 is 14 residues. The ends were cut back, 2 bases at V and 0 bases at J, with 7 bases in the middle. The CDR3 DNA is TGTGCCAGCAGTGAAACAACAGTGAACACTGAAGCTTTCTTT. Encoded protein: CASSETTVNTEAFF.

This chain connects TRBV5-5 to TRBJ2-7, with TRBD1 matching 7 bases. Germline CDR1 is SGHKS and CDR2 is YYEKEE (reference sequence). CDR3 length: 15 residues. The J segment lost 3 bases and the V segment lost 3 bases, leaving 9 bases of the junction unmatched. CDR3 nucleotide sequence: TGTGCCAGCAGCTCACAGCCGACAGGGATCTACGAGCAGTACTTC. Translated, it gives CASSSQPTGIYEQYF.

The chain links TRBV7-9 to TRBJ2-2; 8 nucleotides line up with TRBD1. The CDR3 length is 17 residues. V trimming: 0 bases; J trimming: 4 bases; junction bases outside the gene matches: 7. The germline V gene encodes CDR1 SEHNR and CDR2 FQNEAQ (reference sequence). CDR3 nucleotides: TGTGCCAGCAGCTTAGCCGTAGGGACAGGTTCCACCGGGGAGCTGTTTTTT. This codes for CASSLAVGTGSTGELFF.

The V and J genes are TRBV18 and TRBJ1-2; the D is unclear. Deletions cut 6 bases from V and 4 bases from J, with 9 bases between. The CDR3 extends over 12 amino acids. The germline V gene has CDR1 KGHSH and CDR2 LQKENI. The DNA of the CDR3 is TGTGCCAGCTCCCCTACCTCCTATGGCTACACCTTC. Protein product: CASSPTSYGYTF.

The chain has TRBV5-6 and TRBJ1-2; 9 bases line up with TRBD1. CDR3 length: 14 residues. V trimming: 0 bases; J trimming: 8 bases; junction bases outside the gene matches: 5. Germline V lookup: CDR1 SGHDT, CDR2 YYEEEE. This CDR3 reads CASSLEQGAQGYTF. In nucleotides, the CDR3 is TGTGCCAGCAGCTTGGAACAGGGGGCTCAAGGCTACACCTTC.

The chain joins TRBV7-3 to TRBJ2-1; 11 nucleotides agree with TRBD1. The J segment lost 8 bases and the V segment lost 5 bases, leaving 14 bases of the junction unmatched. CDR3 size: 17 residues. The germline gives CDR1 SGHTA, CDR2 FQGTGA. CDR3 sequence: CASSEALPGQGGDEQFF. Written as DNA, the CDR3 is TGTGCCAGCAGCGAGGCTTTACCGGGACAGGGGGGCGATGAGCAGTTCTTC.

CDR3 nucleotide sequence: TGTGCCAGCAGCTTAAGGGAGGGCGGGTACGAGCAGTACTTC. Its protein is CASSLREGGYEQYF. The chain is built from TRBV7-2 and TRBJ2-7, with 7 positions matching TRBD2. Germline V lookup: CDR1 SGHTA, CDR2 FQGNSA. J lost 4 bases, V lost 2 bases, and 5 bases had no gene match. The CDR3 extends over 14 amino acids.

The chain recombines TRBV4-3 with TRBJ1-1; 10 bases agree with TRBD1. With V trimmed by 1 base and J by 1 base, 3 bases remained unmatched. The CDR3 runs 16 residues. Germline CDR1 LGHNA, CDR2 YSLEER. The CDR3 region is CASSQAWTGGNTEAFF. The CDR3 region has the DNA TGCGCCAGCAGCCAAGCCTGGACAGGGGGGAACACTGAAGCTTTCTTT.

The V call is TRBV18, the J call TRBJ2-2; the D is unclear. The germline V and J ends were trimmed by 3 bases and 7 bases, with 9 bases remaining between them. From germline, CDR1 is KGHSH and CDR2 LQKENI. This CDR3 contains 13 residues. CDR3 sequence: CASSPETIGELFF. The CDR3 nucleotides are TGTGCCAGCTCACCTGAGACAATCGGGGAGCTGTTTTTT. Full variable domain (outside the CDR3, taken from reference TRBV18 and TRBJ2-2): NAGVMQNPRHLVRRRGQEARLRCSPMKGHSHVYWYRQLPEEGLKFMVYLQKENIIDESGMPKERFSAEFPKEGPSILRIQQVVRGDSAAYFCASSPETIGELFFGEGSRLTVL.

This clone is labeled medium-sized (0.01 to 0.1%). The chain combines TRBV7-4 with TRBJ1-5, with TRBD1 as a possible D gene (6 bases). Germline V gene sequence: CDR1 SGHVT, CDR2 SQSDAQ. The germline V and J ends were trimmed by 3 bases and 0 bases, with 33 bases remaining between them. There are 23 residues in the CDR3. CDR3 in amino acids: CASSFSKGPADSSGLDSNQPQHF. The CDR3 DNA is TGTGCCAGCAGCTTTAGCAAAGGTCCGGCGGACAGCAGCGGCCTGGATAGCAATCAGCCCCAGCATTTT.

The V call is TRBV11-3, the J call TRBJ1-1; TRBD1 aligns across 9 bases. With V trimmed by 6 bases and J by 6 bases, 8 bases remained unmatched. CDR1 is SGHNT and CDR2 is YENEEA in the germline V gene. This CDR3 has 14 amino acids. The CDR3 nucleotides are TGTGCCAGCAGTTCGGGACAGGGAGTTTCTGAAGCTTTCTTT. Translation: CASSSGQGVSEAFF.

The CDR3 region has the DNA TGTGCCTGGAGCTCCGTTTTGCCGGGAGGGCCCTCGGATACGCAGTATTTT. It yields the protein CAWSSVLPGGPSDTQYF. This chain connects TRBV30 to TRBJ2-3; 8 bases line up with TRBD2. CDR3 length equals 17 residues. Per germline, CDR1 GTSNPN and CDR2 SVGIG (reference sequence). The V segment lost 3 bases and the J segment 6 bases; nucleotides outside the gene matches: 17.

This clone was seen just once. The chain links TRBV4-3 to TRBJ2-7; TRBD1 aligns across 9 bases. V lost 1 base, J lost 6 bases, and 4 bases stayed unmatched. The germline CDR1 and CDR2 sequences are LGHNA and YSLEER. The CDR3 covers 14 residues. CDR3 coding DNA: TGCGCCAGCAGCCAAGGGGACAGGGATGGCGAGCAGTACTTC. Protein sequence: CASSQGDRDGEQYF.

This clone was seen more than once but under ten times. The chain couples TRBV24-1 to TRBJ2-1, with TRBD2 as a possible D gene (5 bases). Deletions cut 5 bases from V and 4 bases from J, with 11 bases between. This CDR3 contains 14 residues. CDR1 is KGHDR, CDR2 SFDVKD, per germline. Here the CDR3 reads CATSAGWPYNEQFF. The CDR3 DNA follows: TGTGCCACCAGTGCGGGGTGGCCGTACAATGAGCAGTTCTTC.

This rearrangement joins TRBV5-1 to TRBJ2-3; 9 bases are shared with TRBD2. V shed 6 bases and J 0 bases; nucleotides not matched to a gene: 17. Germline CDR1 is SGHRS and CDR2 is YFSETQ. The CDR3 runs to 19 residues. CDR3 sequence: CASTGPNSGGAPSTDTQYF. The CDR3, as DNA: TGCGCCAGCACCGGGCCCAATAGCGGGGGAGCGCCCAGCACAGATACGCAGTATTTT.

V gene TRBV28 combines with J gene TRBJ1-5; no definite D call. This CDR3 is built from 14 residues. From germline, CDR1 is MDHEN and CDR2 SYDVKM. Trimming cost V 2 bases and J 6 bases, with 11 bases left between them. DNA of the CDR3: TGTGCCAGCAGTTTAAGAGGCCCCCGTCAGCCCCAGCATTTT. This codes for CASSLRGPRQPQHF.

The chain links TRBV5-1 to TRBJ1-3; a weak D match, TRBD1 (5 bases). The CDR3 totals 14 residues. Germline CDR1 SGHRS, CDR2 YFSETQ. Trimming cost V 4 bases and J 4 bases, with 12 bases left between them. CDR3 sequence (DNA): TGCGCCAGCAGCGATCCCCGGGGGGGAAACACCATATATTTT. It specifies CASSDPRGGNTIYF.

The chain uses TRBV28 and TRBJ2-3, with 11 bases that match TRBD2. The V gene's germline CDR1 is MDHEN and CDR2 SYDVKM. The CDR3 covers 16 residues. V trimming: 6 bases; J trimming: 0 bases; junction bases outside the gene matches: 5. The CDR3 bases are TGTGCCAGCAGGCCGCGACTAGCGGGAAGCACAGATACGCAGTATTTT. Residues: CASRPRLAGSTDTQYF.

The V call is TRBV7-9, the J call TRBJ1-1; perhaps TRBD1 as D (5 bases). The CDR3 runs 16 residues. Germline values: CDR1 SEHNR, CDR2 FQNEAQ (reference sequence). Trimming shortened V by 4 bases and J by 4 bases, and 19 bases separated the two germline ends. The CDR3 region has the DNA TGTGCCAGCAGCTCTACAGGATCTCCAAGCAGCACTGAAGCTTTCTTT. It translates to CASSSTGSPSSTEAFF.

This sequence joins TRBV6-5 and TRBJ2-7; 7 nucleotides line up with TRBD2. This CDR3 comprises 12 residues. The V gene's germline CDR1 is MNHEY and CDR2 SVGAGI. V lost 9 bases and J lost 3; bases outside the gene matches: 5. CDR3 residues: CASAGTIYEQYF. CDR3 nucleotide sequence: TGTGCCAGTGCTGGGACTATCTACGAGCAGTACTTC.

This chain joins TRBV18 and TRBJ2-2; 9 nucleotides match TRBD1. Germline lookup yields CDR1 KGHSH and CDR2 LQKENI. J was trimmed by 7 bases and V by 5 bases; bases with no gene match: 5. The CDR3 is made up of 14 amino acids. The CDR3 loop is CASSEQGAGGELFF. CDR3 bases: TGTGCCAGCTCAGAACAGGGGGCCGGCGGGGAGCTGTTTTTT.

This clone appeared a single time. The chain joins TRBV7-3 to TRBJ2-3; D not resolved. The V end lost 4 bases, the J end lost 5 bases, and 10 bases lay between the germline ends. Germline loops: CDR1 SGHTA, CDR2 FQGTGA. This CDR3 region has 13 residues. The CDR3 loop reads CASSSTYEDTQYF. For the CDR3, the DNA is TGTGCCAGCAGCTCCACCTACGAAGATACGCAGTATTTT.

The rearrangement links TRBV4-2 to TRBJ2-1, with a weak D call TRBD2 (7 bases). CDR1 is LGHNA and CDR2 is YNFKEQ in the germline V gene. CDR3 length equals 17 residues. Trimming stripped 4 bases from V and 2 bases from J, with 18 bases between. The CDR3: CASSLDRGGLTYNEQFF. The CDR3 DNA follows: TGTGCCAGCAGCCTCGATAGGGGGGGCCTCACCTACAATGAGCAGTTCTTC.

The V gene is TRBV7-9, the J gene TRBJ2-3, with D possibly being TRBD2 (5 bases). The CDR3 covers 15 residues. Trimming took off 7 bases at V and 2 bases at J, with 16 bases between the two ends. Per germline, CDR1 SEHNR and CDR2 FQNEAQ (reference sequence). The CDR3 sequence: CASNSPLAPTDTQYF. CDR3 nucleotides: TGTGCCAGCAACTCGCCGCTAGCACCCACAGATACGCAGTATTTT. The entire variable domain, with the rest obtained from reference TRBV7-9 and TRBJ2-3, is as follows: DTGVSQNPRHKITKRGQNVTFRCDPISEHNRLYWYRQTLGQGPEFLTYFQNEAQLEKSRLLSDRFSAERPKGSFSTLEIQRTEQGDSAMYLCASNSPLAPTDTQYFGPGTRLTVL.

The chain carries TRBV5-1 and TRBJ2-3; TRBD2 might be the D (5 bases). CDR1 SGHRS and CDR2 YFSETQ come from the germline V gene. V lost 0 bases and J 1 base, leaving 6 bases between the germline ends. There are 14 residues in the CDR3. DNA of the CDR3: TGCGCCAGCAGCTTGGGGGAGCGCACAGATACGCAGTATTTT. Amino acids: CASSLGERTDTQYF.